This is a list of T cell receptor beta chains from one sample in a study of regulatory T cells in long-lasting Graves disease. TCRdb independently ran MiXCR on the multiplex PCR reads; one entry per CDR3 protein. Of fewer than 550,000 distinct CDR3 sequences in the sample, about a sixth were seen once. This sample also appeared in a second study, on T cells in Graves' hyperthyroidism and ophthalmopathy.

The specimen comprised peripheral blood mononuclear cells (PBMCs), sampled at new diagnosis, from a patient treated with antithyroid drugs. These receptors originate from a young woman with Graves disease. Each CDR3 is given with its conserved first and last residue. The D gene is left open where the match is weak. Rows may omit the clone size; those that give it use once, few, many or a size class.

d_call	clone_size	v_call	j_call	cdr3_nt	cdr3_aa
TRBD2	few	TRBV3-1	TRBJ2-7	TGTGCCAGCAGCCAAGCACTAGCGGGAGTCGCCGAGCAGTACTTC	CASSQALAGVAEQYF
TRBD2	-	TRBV20-1	TRBJ2-2	TGCAGTGCTAGACCTCCTACTAGCGGGAGCGGGGCCGGGGAGCTGTTTTTT	CSARPPTSGSGAGELFF
-	-	TRBV10-3	TRBJ2-3	TGTGCCATCAGTGAGGCAGGACCCACAGATACGCAGTATTTT	CAISEAGPTDTQYF
-	many	TRBV4-1	TRBJ2-1	TGCGCCAGCAGCCAAGAAGTCATAGCGGAGGTCTGGCTCAATGAGCAGTTCTTC	CASSQEVIAEVWLNEQFF
TRBD1	many	TRBV7-9	TRBJ2-3	TGTGCCAGCAGCCACGCCACAGGGGGCACAGATACGCAGTATTTT	CASSHATGGTDTQYF
TRBD1	few	TRBV6-2/TRBV6-3	TRBJ1-2	TGTGCCAGCAGGTGGGACAGAAACTATGGCTACACCTTC	CASRWDRNYGYTF
-	many	TRBV7-2	TRBJ2-3	TGTGCCAGCAGCTTAGATATAGTGGCTGATACGCAGTATTTT	CASSLDIVADTQYF
-	few	TRBV9	TRBJ1-3	TGTGCCAGCAGCGTAATGGGACGCGCGTCCGGAAACACCATATATTTT	CASSVMGRASGNTIYF
-	many	TRBV5-1	TRBJ1-2	TGCGCCAGCAGCTTTGCGTCGGGGAGTGGAGAGCATGGCTACACCTTC	CASSFASGSGEHGYTF
-	few	TRBV20-1	TRBJ2-1	TGCAGTGCAACAGGGCGACGGGAGTCGAACTACAATGAGCAGTTCTTC	CSATGRRESNYNEQFF
TRBD2	many	TRBV28	TRBJ2-1	TGTGCCAGCAGGACCTTGGGACTAGCGGGAGGGCCGCGGGAGCAGTTCTTC	CASRTLGLAGGPREQFF
-	many	TRBV28	TRBJ2-1	TGTGCCAGCAGTTTGGGCAGGGGTATAGCTGAGCAGTTCTTC	CASSLGRGIAEQFF
TRBD1	few	TRBV3-1	TRBJ1-2	TGTGCCAGCAGCCTTCGACAGACCGGGACAGGGTATGGCTACACCTTC	CASSLRQTGTGYGYTF
TRBD2	many	TRBV29-1	TRBJ2-1	TGCAGCGTTGATTTCGCGGGAGGGGTCAATGAGCAGTTCTTC	CSVDFAGGVNEQFF
-	many	TRBV28	TRBJ1-1	TGTGCCAGCAGTCCGGGAGGCCCACCGAACACTGAAGCTTTCTTT	CASSPGGPPNTEAFF
-	few	TRBV7-6	TRBJ2-1	TGTGCCAGCAGCTTAGCAGCGTTAGCCCACCCTGCTGGGCAGTTCTTC	CASSLAALAHPAGQFF
TRBD1	many	TRBV28	TRBJ2-3	TGTGCCAGCCGCGCTACCGGGACAGGGGCTTCGGATACGCAGTATTTT	CASRATGTGASDTQYF
TRBD1	-	TRBV4-1	TRBJ2-3	TGCGCCAGCAGCTCACAGCTCCGGGACAGGGGCACAGATACGCAGTATTTT	CASSSQLRDRGTDTQYF
-	many	TRBV11-2	TRBJ2-7	TGTGCCAGCAGCTTAGAAAGGGGATCCTACGAGCAGTACTTC	CASSLERGSYEQYF
-	many	TRBV7-3	TRBJ2-3	TGTGCCAGCAGCTTAATCGCGGCAGATACGCAGTATTTT	CASSLIAADTQYF
-	-	TRBV4-1	TRBJ2-5	TGCGCCAGCAGCCCCGACGAAAGGAGACAAGAGACCCAGTACTTC	CASSPDERRQETQYF
TRBD1	many	TRBV7-2	TRBJ2-7	TGTGCCAGCAGCTTAGACGGGACAGGGGGCTACGAGCAGTACTTC	CASSLDGTGGYEQYF
-	many	TRBV7-2	TRBJ2-5	TGTGCCAGCAGCCCGGCGGTGGGGGGAGGAGAGACCCAGTACTTC	CASSPAVGGGETQYF
-	-	TRBV7-9	TRBJ2-1	TGTGCCAGCAGCTTACCGCGCGGAAATGAGCAGTTCTTC	CASSLPRGNEQFF
TRBD1	few	TRBV4-1	TRBJ2-1	TGCGCCAGCAGCCAGGGTTTTCAGGGGGCGTCCTACAATGAGCAGTTCTTC	CASSQGFQGASYNEQFF